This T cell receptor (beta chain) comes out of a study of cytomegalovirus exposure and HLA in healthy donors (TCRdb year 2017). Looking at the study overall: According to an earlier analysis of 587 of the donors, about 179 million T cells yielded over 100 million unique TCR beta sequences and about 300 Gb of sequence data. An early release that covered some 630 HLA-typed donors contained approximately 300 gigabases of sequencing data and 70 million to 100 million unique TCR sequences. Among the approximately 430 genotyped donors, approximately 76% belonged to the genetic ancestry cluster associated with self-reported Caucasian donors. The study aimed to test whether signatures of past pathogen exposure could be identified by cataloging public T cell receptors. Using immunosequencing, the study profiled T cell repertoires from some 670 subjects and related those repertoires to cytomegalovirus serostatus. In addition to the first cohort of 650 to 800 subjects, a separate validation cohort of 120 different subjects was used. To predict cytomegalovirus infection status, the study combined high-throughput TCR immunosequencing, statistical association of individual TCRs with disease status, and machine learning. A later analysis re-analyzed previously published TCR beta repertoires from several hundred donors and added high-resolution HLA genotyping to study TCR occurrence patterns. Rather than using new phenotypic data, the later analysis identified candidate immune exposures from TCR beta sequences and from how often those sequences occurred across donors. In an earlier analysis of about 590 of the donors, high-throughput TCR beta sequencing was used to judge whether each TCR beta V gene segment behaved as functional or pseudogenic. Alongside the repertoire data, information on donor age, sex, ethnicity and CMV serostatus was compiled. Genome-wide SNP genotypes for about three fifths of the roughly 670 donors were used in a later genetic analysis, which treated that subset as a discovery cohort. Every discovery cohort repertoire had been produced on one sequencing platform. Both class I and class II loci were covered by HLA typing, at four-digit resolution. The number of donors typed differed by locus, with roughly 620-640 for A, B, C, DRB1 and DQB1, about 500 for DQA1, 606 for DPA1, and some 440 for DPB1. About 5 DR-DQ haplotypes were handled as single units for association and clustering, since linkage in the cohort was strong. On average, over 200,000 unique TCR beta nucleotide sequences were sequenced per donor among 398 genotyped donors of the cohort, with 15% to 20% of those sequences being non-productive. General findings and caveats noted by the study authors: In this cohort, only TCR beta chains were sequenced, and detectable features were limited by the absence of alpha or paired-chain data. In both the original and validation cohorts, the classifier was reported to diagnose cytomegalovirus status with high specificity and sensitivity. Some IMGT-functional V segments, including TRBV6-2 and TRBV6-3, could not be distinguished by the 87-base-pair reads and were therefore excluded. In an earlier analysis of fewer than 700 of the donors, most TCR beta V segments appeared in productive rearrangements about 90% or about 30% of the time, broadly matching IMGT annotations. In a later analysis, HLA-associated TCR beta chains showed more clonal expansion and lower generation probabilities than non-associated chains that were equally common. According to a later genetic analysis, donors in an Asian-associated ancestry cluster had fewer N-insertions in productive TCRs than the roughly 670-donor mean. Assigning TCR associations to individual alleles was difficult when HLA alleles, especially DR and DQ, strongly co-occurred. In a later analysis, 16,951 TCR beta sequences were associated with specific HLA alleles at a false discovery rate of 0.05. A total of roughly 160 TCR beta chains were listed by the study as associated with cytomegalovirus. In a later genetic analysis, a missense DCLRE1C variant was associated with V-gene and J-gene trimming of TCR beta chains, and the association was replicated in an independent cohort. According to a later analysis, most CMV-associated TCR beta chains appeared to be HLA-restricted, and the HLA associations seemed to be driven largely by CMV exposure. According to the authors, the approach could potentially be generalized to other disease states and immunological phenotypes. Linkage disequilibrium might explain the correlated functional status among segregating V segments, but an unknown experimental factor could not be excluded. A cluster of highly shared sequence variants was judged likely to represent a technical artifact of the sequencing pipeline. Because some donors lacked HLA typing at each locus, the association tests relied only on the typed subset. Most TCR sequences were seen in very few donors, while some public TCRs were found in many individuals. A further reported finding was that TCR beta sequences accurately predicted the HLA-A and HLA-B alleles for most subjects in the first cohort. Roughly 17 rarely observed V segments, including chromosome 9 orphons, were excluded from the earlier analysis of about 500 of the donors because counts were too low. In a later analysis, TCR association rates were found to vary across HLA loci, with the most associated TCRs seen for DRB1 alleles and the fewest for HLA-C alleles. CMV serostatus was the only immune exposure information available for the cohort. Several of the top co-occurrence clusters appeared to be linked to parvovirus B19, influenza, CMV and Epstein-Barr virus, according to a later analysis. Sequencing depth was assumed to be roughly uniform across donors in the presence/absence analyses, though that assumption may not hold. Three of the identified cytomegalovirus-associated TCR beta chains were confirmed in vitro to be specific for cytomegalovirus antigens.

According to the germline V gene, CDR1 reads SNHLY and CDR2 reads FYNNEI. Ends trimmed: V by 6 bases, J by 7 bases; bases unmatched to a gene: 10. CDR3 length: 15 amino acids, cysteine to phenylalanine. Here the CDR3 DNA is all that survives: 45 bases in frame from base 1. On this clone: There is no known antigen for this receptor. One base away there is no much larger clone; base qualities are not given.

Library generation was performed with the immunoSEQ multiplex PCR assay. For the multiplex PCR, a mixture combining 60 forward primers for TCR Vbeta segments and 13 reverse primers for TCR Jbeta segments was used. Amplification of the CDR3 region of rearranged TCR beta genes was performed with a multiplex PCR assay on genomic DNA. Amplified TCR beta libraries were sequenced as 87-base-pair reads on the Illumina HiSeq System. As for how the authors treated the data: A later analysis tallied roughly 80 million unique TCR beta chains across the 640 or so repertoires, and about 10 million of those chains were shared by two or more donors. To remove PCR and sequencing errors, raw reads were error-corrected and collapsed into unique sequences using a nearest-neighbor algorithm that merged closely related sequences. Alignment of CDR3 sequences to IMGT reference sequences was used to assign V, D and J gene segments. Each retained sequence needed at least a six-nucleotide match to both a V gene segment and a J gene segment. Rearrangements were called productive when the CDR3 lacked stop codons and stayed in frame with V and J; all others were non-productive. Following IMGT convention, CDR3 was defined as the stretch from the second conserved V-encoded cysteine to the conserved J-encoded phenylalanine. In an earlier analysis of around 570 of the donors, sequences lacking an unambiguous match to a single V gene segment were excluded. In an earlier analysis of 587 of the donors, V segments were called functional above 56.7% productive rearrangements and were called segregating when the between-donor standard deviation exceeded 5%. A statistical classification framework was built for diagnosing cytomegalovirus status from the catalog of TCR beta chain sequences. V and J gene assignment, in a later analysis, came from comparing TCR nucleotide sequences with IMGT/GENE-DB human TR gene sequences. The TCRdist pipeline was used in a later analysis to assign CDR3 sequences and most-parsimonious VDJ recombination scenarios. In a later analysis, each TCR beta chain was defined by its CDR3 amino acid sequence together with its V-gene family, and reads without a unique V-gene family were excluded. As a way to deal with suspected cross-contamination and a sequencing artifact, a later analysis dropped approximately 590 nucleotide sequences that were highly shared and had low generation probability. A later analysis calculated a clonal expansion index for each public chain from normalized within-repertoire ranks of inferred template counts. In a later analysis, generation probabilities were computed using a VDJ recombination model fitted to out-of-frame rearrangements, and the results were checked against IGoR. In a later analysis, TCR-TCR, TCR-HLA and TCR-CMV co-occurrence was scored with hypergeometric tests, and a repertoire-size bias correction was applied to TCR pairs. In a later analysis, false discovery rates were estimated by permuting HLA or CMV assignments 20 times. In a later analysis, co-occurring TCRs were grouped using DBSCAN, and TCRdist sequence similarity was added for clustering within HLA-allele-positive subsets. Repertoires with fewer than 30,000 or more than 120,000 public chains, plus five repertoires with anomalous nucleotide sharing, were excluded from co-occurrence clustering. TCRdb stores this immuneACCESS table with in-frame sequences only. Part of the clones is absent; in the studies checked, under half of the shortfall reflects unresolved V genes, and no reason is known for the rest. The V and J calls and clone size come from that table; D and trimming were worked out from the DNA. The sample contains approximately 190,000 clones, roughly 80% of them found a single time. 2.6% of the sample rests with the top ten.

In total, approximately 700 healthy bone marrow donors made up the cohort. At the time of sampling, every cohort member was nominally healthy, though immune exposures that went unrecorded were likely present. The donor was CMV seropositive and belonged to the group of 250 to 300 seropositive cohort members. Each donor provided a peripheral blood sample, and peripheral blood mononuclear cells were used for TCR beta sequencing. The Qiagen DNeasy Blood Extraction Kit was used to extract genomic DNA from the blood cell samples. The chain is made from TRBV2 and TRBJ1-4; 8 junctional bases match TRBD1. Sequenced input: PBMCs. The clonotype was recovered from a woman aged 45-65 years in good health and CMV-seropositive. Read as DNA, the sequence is TGTGCCAGCAGATACGGACAGGGCGGTAGTGAAAAACTGTTTTTT. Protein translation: CASRYGQGGSEKLFF. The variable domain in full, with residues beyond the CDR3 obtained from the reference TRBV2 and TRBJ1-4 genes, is EPEVTQTPSHQVTQMGQEVILRCVPISNHLYFYWYRQILGQKVEFLVSFYNNEISEKSEIFDDQFSVERPDGSNFTLKIRSTKLEDSAMYFCASRYGQGGSEKLFFGSGTQLSVL.